Below, 15 T cell receptor beta chains from the same sample are listed, as sequenced in a study of shared T cell receptors in the human thymus. Sequencing used immunoSEQ multiplex PCR; TCRdb keeps in-frame clones, though not all of them. The sample has 600,000 or so clones, more than 75% seen once. This same sample was also taken into another study, of human thymus T cells.

Material for sequencing was thymocytes. The receptors were gathered from a boy under two years old with a congenital heart defect.

On this clone itself: One junction end does not reproduce the germline sequence, and a read error may be involved. The V call is TRBV4-1, the J call TRBJ2-1, with TRBD2 identical over 13 bases. CDR3 length: 18 amino acids. The germline CDR1 and CDR2 sequences are MGHRA and YSYEKL. The CDR3 region is CASNQDIGLAGDLPREFF. CDR3 DNA sequence: TGCGCCAGCAACCAAGATATAGGACTAGCGGGAGACCTTCCCCGGGAATTCTTC.

The V and J genes are TRBV27 and TRBJ2-7, with 7 bases aligning to TRBD1. The CDR3 consists of 17 residues. The germline V gene has CDR1 MNHEY and CDR2 SMNVEV (reference sequence). J was trimmed by 3 bases and V by 5 bases; bases with no gene match: 16. CDR3 in amino acids: CASSHTRGLVIGYEQYF. Written as DNA, the CDR3 is TGTGCCAGCAGTCATACGAGGGGGCTTGTTATCGGCTACGAGCAGTACTTC.

This sequence joins TRBV28 and TRBJ2-3; TRBD1 matches at 7 bases. The V and J ends lost 7 bases and 2 bases, in that order; junction bases with no gene match: 6. The CDR3 covers 14 residues. Looked up from germline, CDR1 is MDHEN and CDR2 is SYDVKM. The CDR3 bases are TGTGCCAGCACCATGGGACAGCTCACAGATACGCAGTATTTT. This translates into CASTMGQLTDTQYF.

The genes are TRBV18 and TRBJ2-3, with TRBD2 matching 15 bases. This CDR3 spans 14 amino acids. Germline V CDR1 and CDR2: KGHSH, LQKENI. Trimming removed 3 bases from V and 15 bases from J; junction bases left unmatched: 7. The CDR3 sequence: CASSPWTSGGATYF. In DNA, the CDR3 is TGTGCCAGCTCACCTTGGACTAGCGGGGGGGCCACATATTTT. The variable domain in full, with the rest retrieved from reference TRBV18 and TRBJ2-3, is NAGVMQNPRHLVRRRGQEARLRCSPMKGHSHVYWYRQLPEEGLKFMVYLQKENIIDESGMPKERFSAEFPKEGPSILRIQQVVRGDSAAYFCASSPWTSGGATYFGPGTRLTVL.

V usage is TRBV29-1 and J usage is TRBJ2-5, with 12 nucleotides matching TRBD2. The germline V gene has CDR1 SQVTM and CDR2 ANQGSEA. This CDR3 contains 14 residues. The ends lost 3 bases at V and 11 bases at J; junction bases unmatched: 10. CDR3 residues: CSVEMTSGSREQYF. CDR3 bases: TGCAGCGTTGAGATGACTAGCGGGAGTCGGGAGCAGTACTTC. Variable domain in full (rest from reference TRBV29-1 and TRBJ2-5): SAVISQKPSRDICQRGTSLTIQCQVDSQVTMMFWYRQQPGQSLTLIATANQGSEATYESGFVIDKFPISRPNLTFSTLTVSNMSPEDSSIYLCSVEMTSGSREQYFGPGTRLLVL.

The chain has TRBV7-2 and TRBJ1-5; D may be TRBD1 (6 bases). The CDR3 loop spans 17 amino acids. Germline V lookup: CDR1 SGHTA, CDR2 FQGNSA. V was pared by 3 bases and J by 0 bases, with 15 bases between. The CDR3, as DNA: TGTGCCAGCAGCTTCCTACAGGGAATCAATAGCAATCAGCCCCAGCATTTT. This gives the protein CASSFLQGINSNQPQHF.

V and J are TRBV18 and TRBJ2-7; 9 bases are shared with TRBD1. CDR1 is KGHSH, CDR2 LQKENI, per germline. J lost 0 bases, V lost 3 bases, and 3 bases had no gene match. This CDR3 is 15 amino acids long. The CDR3 DNA sequence: TGTGCCAGCTCACCCCGGGACAGGGTCTCCTACGAGCAGTACTTC. Translating gives CASSPRDRVSYEQYF.

This clone has only one observation. V is TRBV4-1 and J is TRBJ2-1; 7 positions match TRBD2. The CDR3 has 17 residues. Germline CDR1 MGHRA, CDR2 YSYEKL. V shed 2 bases, J shed 2 bases, and the junction held 9 bases outside the gene matches. CDR3 DNA: TGCGCCAGCAGCCAATCTAATAAGCGGGAAGCCTACAATGAGCAGTTCTTC. Translation gives CASSQSNKREAYNEQFF.

The CDR3 DNA reads TGTGCCAGCAGCTCTACGGACAGGGAAGAGACCCAGTACTTC. Amino acid sequence: CASSSTDREETQYF. The chain uses TRBV13 and TRBJ2-5; 8 bases are shared with TRBD1. CDR1 is PRHDT and CDR2 is FYEKMQ in the germline V gene (reference sequence). The CDR3 runs to 14 residues. Losses at the gene ends were 4 bases for V and 3 bases for J; bases not matched to a gene: 4.

J is TRBJ2-3 and V is TRBV30; a weak D match, TRBD2 (7 bases). Germline V CDR1 and CDR2: GTSNPN, SVGIG (reference sequence). The V gene lost 2 bases and the J gene lost 4 bases, with 19 bases spanning the gap. The CDR3 is 16 residues long. CDR3 sequence: CAWSLLNGGGPDTQYF. The CDR3 DNA is TGTGCCTGGAGTCTCCTAAATGGGGGGGGCCCAGATACGCAGTATTTT. The whole variable domain, remainder taken from reference TRBV30 and TRBJ2-3, is SQTIHQWPATLVQPVGSPLSLECTVEGTSNPNLYWYRQAAGRGLQLLFYSVGIGQISSEVPQNLSASRPQDRQFILSSKKLLLSDSGFYLCAWSLLNGGGPDTQYFGPGTRLTVL.

About this clone: Germline and junction disagree at one end, which may indicate a read error. The chain uses TRBV29-1 and TRBJ2-7; possible D gene TRBD2, 6 bases. CDR3 length: 11 residues. The germline V gene encodes CDR1 SQVTM and CDR2 ANQGSEA. The DNA of the CDR3 is TGCAGCGCATCTGATAGCGGCCCCCCTCTCTTC. Residues: CSASDSGPPLF.

V gene TRBV28 combines with J gene TRBJ1-2; 11 nucleotides match TRBD1. The CDR3 runs to 14 residues. CDR1 is MDHEN and CDR2 is SYDVKM in the germline V gene. After removal of 8 bases from V and 5 bases from J, the junction contained 7 bases not matched to a gene. This CDR3 is CASADRGRGYGYTF. Written as DNA, the CDR3 is TGTGCCAGCGCGGACAGGGGGCGAGGGTATGGCTACACCTTC.

The chain links TRBV4-3 to TRBJ2-5, with a weak D call TRBD1 (5 bases). The CDR3 runs 16 residues. Germline values: CDR1 LGHNA, CDR2 YSLEER. Trimming shortened V by 0 bases and J by 1 base, and 12 bases separated the two germline ends. CDR3: CASSQEAFRAQETQYF. Written as DNA, the CDR3 is TGCGCCAGCAGCCAAGAAGCGTTCAGGGCCCAAGAGACCCAGTACTTC.

Comment on this clone: The limits of the CDR3 on the DNA are not certain, so only TCRdb's listed CDR3 is given. The chain joins TRBV28 to TRBJ2-7; TRBD2 was called by the table and not checked on the DNA. The germline gives CDR1 MDHEN, CDR2 SYDVKM. Ends included, the CDR3 has 15 residues. CDR3 sequence: CASKFFGEGTDEQYF.

V gene TRBV25-1 combines with J gene TRBJ1-4; a possible D gene is TRBD1 (6 bases). The CDR3 has 16 amino acids. Germline CDR1 is MGHDK and CDR2 is SYGVNS. V was pared by 2 bases and J by 7 bases, with 17 bases between. This chain's CDR3 is CASSEGTNSGGEKLFF. The CDR3 DNA follows: TGTGCCAGCAGTGAAGGGACAAACTCTGGGGGTGAAAAACTGTTTTTT.